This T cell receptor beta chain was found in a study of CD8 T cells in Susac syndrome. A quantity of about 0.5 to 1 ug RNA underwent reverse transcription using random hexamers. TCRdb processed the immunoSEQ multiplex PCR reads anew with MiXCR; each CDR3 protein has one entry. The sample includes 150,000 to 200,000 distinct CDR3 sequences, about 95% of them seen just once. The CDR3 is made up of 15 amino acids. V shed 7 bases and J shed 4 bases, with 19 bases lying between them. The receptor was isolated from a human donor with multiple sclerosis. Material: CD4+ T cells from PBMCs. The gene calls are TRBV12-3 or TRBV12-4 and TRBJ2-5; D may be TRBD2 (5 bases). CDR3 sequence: CASTGPRVLGETQYF. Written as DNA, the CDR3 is TGTGCCAGCACAGGTCCGCGGGTTTTAGGAGAGACCCAGTACTTC.